The 18 T cell receptor beta chains given below trace back to one sample, sequenced in a study of Graves' ophthalmopathy and Graves' hyperthyroidism. TCR beta CDR3 regions were amplified from RNA transcripts. HTBI primers served in a first-round RT-PCR, which a second-round multiplex PCR followed. MiXCR was run by TCRdb on the multiplex PCR reads, yielding one entry per CDR3 protein. Of just over 400,000 distinct CDR3 sequences in the sample, 20% to 25% are singletons; the top ten hold around 3.2%. The sample comprised peripheral blood. These receptors originate from a woman younger than 30 with stable Graves' hyperthyroidism.

This clonotype was detected ten times or more. The CDR3 protein is CASSYNRDEQYF. CDR3 nucleotide sequence: TGTGCCAGCAGTTATAACAGGGACGAGCAGTACTTC. The gene calls are TRBV12-3 or TRBV12-4 and TRBJ2-7; D is possibly TRBD1 (6 bases). CDR3 length equals 12 residues. Trimming removed 4 bases at V and 5 bases at J, with 9 bases between.

This clonotype was picked up many times. CDR3 in amino acids: CASSLGRVSNEQYF. DNA for the CDR3: TGCGCCAGCAGCTTGGGGAGGGTTTCCAACGAGCAGTACTTC. The rearrangement uses TRBV5-1 and TRBJ2-7; the D gene is possibly TRBD2 (6 bases). V lost 0 bases, J lost 5 bases, and 12 bases lay in between. This CDR3 has 14 amino acids. Germline CDR1 and CDR2: SGHRS and YFSETQ.

V and J are TRBV6-1 and TRBJ2-7; 8 nucleotides agree with TRBD2. Germline loops: CDR1 MNHNS, CDR2 SASEGT. CDR3 length equals 16 residues. V shed 7 bases and J 3 bases; nucleotides not matched to a gene: 14. The CDR3 DNA sequence: TGTGCCAGCACCCCACTAGCGGAAGCAGTCTACTACGAGCAGTACTTC. Translated: CASTPLAEAVYYEQYF.

At least ten counts were recorded for this clonotype. The chain uses TRBV29-1 and TRBJ2-2; D call uncertain. Germline-derived CDR1 and CDR2 are SQVTM and ANQGSEA. This CDR3 has 13 amino acids. V lost 1 base and J lost 6, with 9 bases in between. The CDR3 loop reads CSVEGQIAGELFF. CDR3 coding DNA: TGCAGCGTTGAAGGGCAGATCGCCGGGGAGCTGTTTTTT.

Of note for this clonotype: This likely comes from a read error, as the CDR3 has no conserved phenylalanine or tryptophan at its end. V is TRBV7-9 and J is TRBJ1-1, with D possibly being TRBD1 (5 bases). In germline, CDR1 is SEHNR, CDR2 FQNEAQ (reference sequence). The CDR3 runs 13 residues. V lost 5 bases and J 11 bases, leaving 18 bases between the germline ends. The CDR3 DNA follows: TGTGCCAGCAGCCTAATCACCGACAGTGATGCTTTCTCT. Translated, it gives CASSLITDSDAFS.

This clonotype was detected a few times. The chain couples TRBV9 to TRBJ1-1; unclear D gene. V lost 1 base and J 6 bases, leaving 16 bases between the germline ends. The CDR3 loop spans 15 amino acids. Germline CDR1 is SGDLS and CDR2 is YYNGEE. CDR3 bases: TGTGCCAGCAGCGTAAGCCCGGGAGGTATCCCTGAAGCTTTCTTT. It specifies CASSVSPGGIPEAFF.

In regard to this clonotype: This may stem from a read error, because a much larger clone lies one nucleotide away. This chain uses TRBV19 with TRBJ1-2; D remains ambiguous. CDR1 and CDR2 from the germline V gene are LNHDA and SQIVND (reference sequence). V lost 3 bases, J lost 4 bases, and 12 bases lay in between. The CDR3 has 14 residues. The CDR3: CASSMWERVYGYTF. CDR3 nucleotides: TGTGCCAGTAGTATGTGGGAAAGGGTCTATGGCTACACCTTC.

V and J are TRBV7-9 and TRBJ2-4, with unresolved D. The CDR3 length is 12 residues. Trimming took 4 bases from V and 6 from J, leaving 7 bases between them. The germline V gene has CDR1 SEHNR and CDR2 FQNEAQ (reference sequence). CDR3 sequence reads: CASSSWGNIQYF. The DNA of the CDR3 is TGTGCCAGCAGCTCTTGGGGAAACATTCAGTACTTC.

This clonotype was observed at least ten times. The J gene is TRBJ1-2, the V gene TRBV30; D perhaps matches TRBD1 (6 bases). Germline V gene lookup returns CDR1 GTSNPN and CDR2 SVGIG (reference sequence). The V gene lost 5 bases and the J gene lost 0 bases, with 10 bases spanning the gap. The CDR3 contains 13 residues. CDR3 DNA: TGTGCCTGGGCCTGGACAGCTAACTATGGCTACACCTTC. It translates to CAWAWTANYGYTF.

This clonotype has ten or more counts. This chain joins TRBV4-3 and TRBJ2-5; unclear D gene. The germline V gene encodes CDR1 LGHNA and CDR2 YSLEER. CDR3 length equals 13 residues. Deletions cut 5 bases from V and 3 bases from J, with 10 bases between. The DNA of the CDR3 is TGCGCCAGCAGCGTATCGAGGAAAGAGACCCAGTACTTC. It codes for CASSVSRKETQYF.

This clonotype was seen ten or more times. The chain is built from TRBV15 and TRBJ2-7; the D gene could be TRBD1 or TRBD2 (5 bases each). CDR1 LNHNV and CDR2 YYDKDF come from the germline V gene (reference sequence). The CDR3 spans 12 residues. Between the trimmed V and J ends, which lost 0 bases and 9 bases, there was a span of 9 bases. The CDR3 reads CATSRDRDPQYF. The CDR3 DNA follows: TGTGCCACCAGCAGAGATAGGGACCCGCAGTACTTC. The full variable domain, completed using reference TRBV15 and TRBJ2-7, is DAMVIQNPRYQVTQFGKPVTLSCSQTLNHNVMYWYQQKSSQAPKLLFHYYDKDFNNEADTPDNFQSRRPNTSFCFLDIRSPGLGDTAMYLCATSRDRDPQYFGPGTRLTVT.

This clonotype occurred many times. J is TRBJ2-2 and V is TRBV24-1; no definite D call. Trimming shortened V by 2 bases and J by 3 bases, and 9 bases separated the two germline ends. CDR3 length: 15 residues. CDR1 is KGHDR and CDR2 is SFDVKD in the germline V gene. The CDR3 sequence: CATSDSLTYTGELFF. As DNA, the CDR3 is TGTGCCACCAGTGATTCCTTGACATACACCGGGGAGCTGTTTTTT.

This clonotype occurred many times. CDR3 nucleotide sequence: TGCGCCAGCAGCTTGGTGCCGAATTACGATGGCTACACCTTC. Its translation is CASSLVPNYDGYTF. This chain links TRBV5-1 with TRBJ1-2; the D is unclear. This CDR3 spans 14 amino acids. Per germline, CDR1 SGHRS and CDR2 YFSETQ. V was shortened by 0 bases and J by 6 bases, with 12 bases between the two germline ends.

To note about this clonotype: One base away lies a much larger clone, so this may be a sequencing read error. V gene TRBV30 combines with J gene TRBJ2-7; D not certain. This CDR3 spans 12 amino acids. Germline loops: CDR1 GTSNPN, CDR2 SVGIG (reference sequence). The DNA of the CDR3 is TGTGCCTGGATGGGTGCCGAGTACGAGCAGCACTTC. Residues: CAWMGAEYEQHF. The whole variable domain, remainder taken from reference TRBV30 and TRBJ2-7, is SQTIHQWPATLVQPVGSPLSLECTVEGTSNPNLYWYRQAAGRGLQLLFYSVGIGQISSEVPQNLSASRPQDRQFILSSKKLLLSDSGFYLCAWMGAEYEQHFGPGTRLTVT.

V usage is TRBV12-3 or TRBV12-4 and J usage is TRBJ1-2; TRBD1 aligns across 8 bases. V shed 6 bases, J shed 8 bases, and the junction held 8 bases outside the gene matches. CDR3 length: 13 residues. The CDR3, as DNA: TGTGCCAGCAGCTATCCAGGGGGCTTAGGCTACACCTTC. This codes for CASSYPGGLGYTF.

In this sample, this clonotype turned up many times. The J gene is TRBJ2-7, the V gene TRBV4-1, with D uncertain. Germline V lookup: CDR1 MGHRA, CDR2 YSYEKL. The CDR3 spans 13 residues. Trimming pared 3 bases from V and 2 bases from J, leaving 8 bases between. CDR3 protein: CASSHGEAYEQYF. CDR3 sequence (DNA): TGCGCCAGCAGCCACGGAGAGGCCTACGAGCAGTACTTC.

The J gene is TRBJ2-2, the V gene TRBV7-2; D possibly corresponds to TRBD2 (6 bases). Trimming took off 3 bases at V and 14 bases at J, with 16 bases between the two ends. The germline gives CDR1 SGHTA, CDR2 FQGNSA. This CDR3 is built from 13 residues. The chain's CDR3 is CASSFSPGLGLFF. The CDR3 bases are TGTGCCAGCAGCTTTAGCCCGGGACTGGGACTGTTTTTT.

In its sample, this clonotype was seen many times. V usage is TRBV13 and J usage is TRBJ2-7, with 8 bases matching TRBD2. From germline, CDR1 is PRHDT and CDR2 FYEKMQ (reference sequence). The CDR3 runs 20 residues. Trimming removed 5 bases from V and 2 bases from J; junction bases left unmatched: 23. CDR3 DNA: TGTGCCAGCAGCCCCTCCCTTGTGGCGGGGGGTCTACAAAATCCCTACGAGCAGTACTTC. This sequence encodes CASSPSLVAGGLQNPYEQYF.